Listed below are T cell receptor beta chains from one sample, sequenced in a study of T cell responses to AZD1222 COVID-19 vaccine. Generated by immunoSEQ multiplex PCR, the TCRdb table keeps only in-frame clones and is missing some. The repertoire holds 90,000 to 150,000 clones, over 75% seen once, with around 1.2% in the top ten. Material: peripheral blood, obtained on day 0 of AZD1222 vaccination. The source of these receptors is an adult in good health. CDR3s include the opening cysteine and the closing phenylalanine or tryptophan. The D gene is left open where the match is weak. Not all rows give a size; the values are once, few, many and, for expanded clones, a class.

TRBV27	14	TRBJ2-1	-	-	CASSSVGSRNEQFF	TGTGCCAGCAGTTCGGTGGGGAGCAGGAATGAGCAGTTCTTC
TRBV11-2	14	TRBJ1-1	-	-	CASSLGVGRTEAFF	TGTGCCAGCAGCTTAGGGGTGGGAAGGACTGAAGCTTTCTTT
TRBV18	15	TRBJ1-5	-	-	CASSALQDSNQPQHF	TGTGCCAGCTCAGCCTTACAAGACAGCAATCAGCCCCAGCATTTT
TRBV5-6	13	TRBJ2-5	-	once	CASSPMGDETQYF	TGTGCCAGCAGCCCAATGGGCGATGAGACCCAGTACTTC
TRBV7-2	14	TRBJ2-7	TRBD1	-	CASSLHRGRGEQYF	TGTGCCAGCAGCTTACACAGGGGAAGAGGCGAGCAGTACTTC
TRBV5-1	14	TRBJ1-4	-	-	CASSLAGEAEKLFF	TGCGCCAGCAGCTTGGCCGGGGAGGCGGAAAAACTGTTTTTT
TRBV19	14	TRBJ1-2	-	-	CASSPSGVNYGYTF	TGTGCCAGTAGCCCCAGCGGGGTCAACTATGGCTACACCTTC
TRBV7-2	15	TRBJ2-2	-	-	CASSLASGNTGELFF	TGTGCCAGCAGCTTAGCGTCAGGGAACACCGGGGAGCTGTTTTTT
TRBV12-3/TRBV12-4	13	TRBJ1-1	-	-	CASSLSFSTEAFF	TGTGCCAGCAGTTTAAGTTTCAGCACTGAAGCTTTCTTT
TRBV18	11	TRBJ2-5	-	-	CASSVQETQYF	TGTGCCAGCTCAGTTCAAGAGACCCAGTACTTC
TRBV2	14	TRBJ2-2	-	-	CASSGWLGNGELFF	TGTGCCAGCAGTGGGTGGTTGGGGAACGGGGAGCTGTTTTTT
TRBV13	14	TRBJ2-7	-	-	CASSPGAGDYEQYF	TGTGCCAGCAGCCCAGGGGCGGGAGACTACGAGCAGTACTTC
TRBV10-2	12	TRBJ2-7	TRBD1	-	CASRGDRYEQYF	TGCGCCAGCAGGGGGGACAGGTACGAGCAGTACTTC
TRBV30	19	TRBJ1-2	-	-	CAWSPSRPTQGALNYGYTF	TGTGCCTGGAGTCCATCACGACCCACTCAGGGAGCTTTAAACTATGGCTACACCTTC
TRBV6-2/TRBV6-3	15	TRBJ1-1	-	-	CASSTGGDLNTEAFF	TGTGCCAGCAGTACCGGAGGAGATTTGAACACTGAAGCTTTCTTT
TRBV3-1/TRBV3-2	15	TRBJ2-7	-	-	CASSLAGISRGEQYF	TGTGCCAGCAGCCTCGCAGGGATTTCCCGGGGCGAGCAGTACTTC
TRBV5-6	14	TRBJ1-5	-	-	CASSLRLSNQPQHF	TGTGCCAGCAGCTTGAGGCTCAGTAACCAGCCCCAGCATTTT
TRBV28	13	TRBJ2-7	-	-	CASSSGTLYEQYF	TGTGCCAGCAGTTCCGGGACACTTTACGAGCAGTACTTC
TRBV3-1/TRBV3-2	12	TRBJ1-6	-	few	CASRQGNSPLHF	TGTGCCAGCAGACAGGGTAATTCACCCCTCCACTTT
TRBV6-1	13	TRBJ1-1	-	-	CASSEAENTEAFF	TGTGCCAGCAGTGAAGCGGAGAACACTGAAGCTTTCTTT
TRBV12-5	12	TRBJ1-2	-	-	CASEGLGGGYTF	TGTGCTAGTGAGGGCCTCGGGGGCGGCTACACCTTC
TRBV24-1	20	TRBJ2-7	TRBD2	-	CATSYAPPMKRLAERYEQYF	TGTGCCACCAGTTATGCCCCCCCTATGAAAAGACTAGCGGAACGCTACGAGCAGTACTTC
TRBV19	14	TRBJ2-7	-	-	CASSIRSGYHEQYF	TGTGCCAGTAGTATAAGGAGCGGGTACCACGAGCAGTACTTC
TRBV19	13	TRBJ2-6	-	-	CASSRSGANVLTF	TGTGCCAGTAGTCGATCTGGGGCCAACGTCCTGACTTTC
TRBV11-2	13	TRBJ2-7	-	-	CASSFDSSYEQYF	TGTGCCAGCAGCTTTGACAGCTCCTACGAGCAGTACTTC
TRBV6-4	15	TRBJ2-2	TRBD1	-	CASHGDREQAGELFF	TGTGCCAGCCATGGGGACAGGGAACAAGCCGGGGAGCTGTTTTTT
TRBV7-9	13	TRBJ2-3	-	-	CASNLGGTDTQYF	TGTGCCAGCAACTTAGGTGGGACAGATACGCAGTATTTT
TRBV6-6	14	TRBJ2-7	-	-	CASSDRWQINEQYF	TGTGCCAGCAGCGACAGGTGGCAGATCAACGAGCAGTACTTC
TRBV6-1	15	TRBJ1-2	-	-	CASSEGMEGHYGYTF	TGTGCCAGCAGTGAAGGTATGGAGGGCCATTATGGCTACACCTTC